The 14 T cell receptor beta chains in this list originate from one sample, sequenced in a study of CD8+ T cells in alopecia areata. Extracted from the samples, RNA was reverse transcribed into cDNA to serve as the sequencing template. Some clones are missing from TCRdb's copy, which holds only in-frame ones; the method was immunoSEQ multiplex PCR. The table records around 98,000 clones, around two fifths of them present only once. Sequenced sample: CD4+ T cells sorted from blood. These receptor sequences come from a human donor with alopecia areata.

The rearrangement joins TRBV29-1 to TRBJ1-1; tentative D call: TRBD1 (5 bases). CDR3 length: 14 amino acids. Germline CDR1 is SQVTM and CDR2 is ANQGSEA. V lost 6 bases, J lost 0 bases, and 14 bases lay in between. CDR3 bases: TGCAGCGTCGCCATGGGGGGTCTGAACACTGAAGCTTTCTTT. Residues: CSVAMGGLNTEAFF. The full variable domain, with the rest looked up from reference TRBV29-1 and TRBJ1-1, is SAVISQKPSRDICQRGTSLTIQCQVDSQVTMMFWYRQQPGQSLTLIATANQGSEATYESGFVIDKFPISRPNLTFSTLTVSNMSPEDSSIYLCSVAMGGLNTEAFFGQGTRLTVV.

The V and J genes are TRBV6-1 and TRBJ2-2; no reliable D call. CDR1 is MNHNS, CDR2 SASEGT, per germline. CDR3 size: 13 residues. V dropped 5 bases and J dropped 4 bases, with 8 bases sitting between them. This CDR3 reads CASSSLGTGELFF. In DNA form, the CDR3 reads TGTGCCAGCAGTTCCTTGGGCACCGGGGAGCTGTTTTTT.

The chain combines TRBV28 with TRBJ2-5, with D perhaps matching TRBD1 or TRBD2 (5 bases each). The CDR3 runs to 13 residues. Looked up from germline, CDR1 is MDHEN and CDR2 is SYDVKM. Between the trimmed V and J ends, which lost 6 bases and 1 base, there was a span of 9 bases. The CDR3, as DNA: TGTGCCAGCAGGGGGACGGCCCAAGAGACCCAGTACTTC. Translation: CASRGTAQETQYF.

The J gene is TRBJ1-2, the V gene TRBV4-1, with D possibly being TRBD1 (6 bases). V was shortened by 6 bases and J by 8 bases, with 22 bases between the two germline ends. This CDR3 is built from 15 residues. CDR1 is MGHRA and CDR2 is YSYEKL in the germline V gene. CDR3 loop: CASSPPGHLLGGYTF. The CDR3 coding sequence is TGCGCCAGCAGTCCACCGGGACACCTACTTGGGGGCTACACCTTC.

This chain joins TRBV30 and TRBJ1-2; tentative D call: TRBD1 (5 bases). In germline, CDR1 is GTSNPN, CDR2 SVGIG (reference sequence). The CDR3 contains 18 residues. Trimming removed 0 bases at V and 4 bases at J, with 24 bases between. CDR3 DNA sequence: TGTGCCTGGAGTGTAGCCGGGACCCGATTTCTATTCACCTATGGCTACACCTTC. Translation gives CAWSVAGTRFLFTYGYTF.

The chain's CDR3 is CSVIRQGGVTEAFF. CDR3 nucleotide sequence: TGCAGCGTCATACGACAGGGAGGCGTAACTGAAGCTTTCTTT. This chain connects TRBV29-1 to TRBJ1-1, with 7 bases identical to TRBD1. Germline values: CDR1 SQVTM, CDR2 ANQGSEA. V lost 6 bases to trimming and J lost 5 bases; unmatched junction nucleotides: 12. This CDR3 comprises 14 residues.

The V and J genes are TRBV29-1 and TRBJ2-7; 10 bases are shared with TRBD1. The length of the CDR3 is 14 residues. In germline, CDR1 is SQVTM, CDR2 ANQGSEA. V lost 5 bases to trimming and J lost 2 bases; unmatched junction nucleotides: 6. As DNA, the CDR3 is TGCAGCGTTATCCGGGACAGGGGAACCTACGAGCAGTACTTC. Translating gives CSVIRDRGTYEQYF.

V and J are TRBV28 and TRBJ1-2, with TRBD1 as a possible D gene (5 bases). From germline, CDR1 is MDHEN and CDR2 SYDVKM. With 6 bases removed from V and 8 bases from J, the gap between germline ends came to 16 bases. The CDR3 covers 13 residues. The CDR3 here is CASSPQTEGGYTF. In DNA form, the CDR3 reads TGTGCCAGCAGCCCGCAGACAGAGGGGGGCTACACCTTC.

This chain links TRBV7-2 with TRBJ2-5; 11 nucleotides line up with TRBD2. The CDR3 has 14 amino acids. The junction had 3 bases not matched to a gene; V was cut back by 5 bases and J by 4 bases. Germline CDR1 SGHTA, CDR2 FQGNSA. The CDR3 region is CASSPGLAVETQYF. Written as DNA, the CDR3 is TGTGCCAGCAGCCCGGGACTAGCGGTAGAGACCCAGTACTTC.

The V gene is TRBV30, the J gene TRBJ2-1; possible D gene TRBD2, 5 bases. The CDR3 totals 11 residues. V gave up 5 bases and J gave up 8 bases, with 10 bases separating them. CDR1 GTSNPN and CDR2 SVGIG come from the germline V gene (reference sequence). The CDR3 protein is CAWPPRDEQFF. In DNA form, the CDR3 reads TGTGCCTGGCCACCGCGGGATGAGCAGTTCTTC.

The genes are TRBV6-6 and TRBJ2-7, with D perhaps TRBD1 (6 bases). V was trimmed by 7 bases and J by 0 bases, leaving 16 bases between them. Per germline, CDR1 MNHNY and CDR2 SVGAGI (reference sequence). The CDR3 has 15 residues. This CDR3 reads CASTENTGFSYEQYF. Written as DNA, the CDR3 is TGTGCCAGCACCGAGAACACAGGGTTCTCCTACGAGCAGTACTTC.

The chain employs TRBV7-3 and TRBJ2-5; TRBD2 matches at 12 bases. The germline CDR1 and CDR2 sequences are SGHTA and FQGTGA. The trim removed 3 bases at V and 4 bases at J, leaving 3 bases unmatched. The CDR3 is 15 amino acids. CDR3 in DNA: TGTGCCAGCAGCTTGACTAGCGGGGGACGAGAGACCCAGTACTTC. It translates to CASSLTSGGRETQYF.

The CDR3, as DNA: TGCAGCGTTGAAACAGGAGGTGAAGAGCAGTACTTC. It is translated as CSVETGGEEQYF. This sequence joins TRBV29-1 and TRBJ2-7; tentatively, D is TRBD1 or TRBD2 (5 bases each). The germline gives CDR1 SQVTM, CDR2 ANQGSEA. CDR3 length: 12 residues. The V end was cut by 2 bases, the J end by 7 bases, with 12 bases between.

This clone was detected only a few times. The chain has TRBV7-2 and TRBJ2-5; no reliable D call. CDR1 and CDR2 from the germline V gene are SGHTA and FQGNSA. The CDR3 contains 13 residues. V lost 5 bases, J lost 2 bases, and 9 bases lay in between. CDR3 DNA: TGTGCCAGCAGCCAAGGTGGACAAGAGACCCAGTACTTC. Protein: CASSQGGQETQYF.